This entry lists 14 T cell receptor beta chains sequenced from one sample in a study of blood T cell repertoires in COVID-19. TCRdb's table, derived via immunoSEQ multiplex PCR, lists solely in-frame clones and lacks some. The sample includes 64,000 or so clones, almost 80% of them seen just once. Sequenced sample: peripheral blood. The receptors were sampled from a man older than 75 with acute or convalescent COVID-19.

This chain connects TRBV9 to TRBJ2-3; TRBD2 agrees at 8 bases. Trimming at V came to 3 bases and at J to 3 bases, leaving 6 bases not matched to a gene. Per the germline V gene, CDR1 is SGDLS and CDR2 is YYNGEE. This CDR3 spans 15 amino acids. The CDR3 loop is CASSATGGRTDTQYF. CDR3 in DNA: TGTGCCAGCAGCGCCACGGGAGGGCGGACAGATACGCAGTATTTT.

This clone was picked up one time. The chain employs TRBV28 and TRBJ2-7, with TRBD1 identical over 7 bases. The length of the CDR3 is 14 residues. Germline CDR1 and CDR2: MDHEN and SYDVKM. The ends lost 6 bases at V and 0 bases at J; junction bases unmatched: 5. CDR3 nucleotide sequence: TGTGCCAGCAGAACGACAGGGAGCTCCTACGAGCAGTACTTC. Encoded protein: CASRTTGSSYEQYF.

The chain links TRBV5-4 to TRBJ1-2; D gene unclear. This CDR3 spans 14 amino acids. The germline CDR1 and CDR2 sequences are SGHNT and YYREEE (reference sequence). Trimming left V 6 bases short and J 2 bases short, with 14 bases between. CDR3 DNA: TGTGCCAGCACCTCTTGGACGGGGAACTATGGCTACACCTTC. Amino acid sequence: CASTSWTGNYGYTF.

The count of this clone is one. The rearrangement links TRBV5-4 to TRBJ2-7, with TRBD2 identical over 9 bases. J gave up 2 bases and V 4 bases, and 7 bases lay outside the gene matches. This CDR3 is built from 15 residues. The V gene's germline CDR1 is SGHNT and CDR2 YYREEE (reference sequence). Here the CDR3 reads CASSVSSGDAYEQYF. The DNA of the CDR3 is TGTGCCAGCAGCGTATCTAGCGGGGATGCCTACGAGCAGTACTTC.

CDR3 nucleotides: TGCGCCAGCAGCTTGGGAAGCGGAGGCTCACCCCTCCACTTT. Amino acid sequence: CASSLGSGGSPLHF. The chain employs TRBV5-1 and TRBJ1-6; D remains unclear. The CDR3 loop spans 14 amino acids. The V and J ends lost 0 bases and 10 bases respectively, with 11 bases between them. In germline, CDR1 is SGHRS, CDR2 YFSETQ.

V and J are TRBV28 and TRBJ2-5; 11 nucleotides agree with TRBD2. The CDR3 sequence is 17 residues long. With 5 bases clipped from V and 5 bases from J, the junction kept 13 bases outside the gene matches. Germline V CDR1 and CDR2: MDHEN, SYDVKM. The CDR3 here is CASSRLAGRQFTETQYF. CDR3 coding DNA: TGTGCCAGCAGTCGACTAGCGGGGCGACAATTTACGGAGACCCAGTACTTC.

This clone was detected only once. The chain couples TRBV29-1 to TRBJ2-7; perhaps TRBD1 as D (5 bases). Looked up from germline, CDR1 is SQVTM and CDR2 is ANQGSEA. The V and J ends lost 6 bases and 3 bases respectively, with 9 bases between them. The CDR3 spans 11 residues. CDR3 amino acids: CSVITGYEQYF. The CDR3 DNA sequence: TGCAGCGTGATTACAGGCTACGAGCAGTACTTC.

The chain employs TRBV7-8 and TRBJ1-6, with unresolved D. Trimming removed 5 bases from V and 1 base from J, with 9 bases in between. This CDR3 spans 15 amino acids. CDR1 and CDR2 from the germline V gene are SGHVS and FQNEAQ. The CDR3 region has the DNA TGTGCCAGCAGCCTCGGCGGATCCTATAATTCACCCCTCCACTTT. Amino acid sequence: CASSLGGSYNSPLHF.

The V and J genes are TRBV7-2 and TRBJ1-3; the D is unclear. Per the germline V gene, CDR1 is SGHTA and CDR2 is FQGNSA. There are 14 residues in the CDR3. V lost 7 bases and J 0 bases, leaving 10 bases between the germline ends. The CDR3: CASNSSFSGNTIYF. Written as DNA, the CDR3 is TGTGCCAGCAACTCTTCGTTCTCTGGAAACACCATATATTTT.

V and J are TRBV10-2 and TRBJ2-7; D is perhaps TRBD2 (6 bases). The V end lost 4 bases, the J end lost 2 bases, and 12 bases lay between the germline ends. The CDR3 is made up of 14 amino acids. Germline V gene lookup returns CDR1 WSHSY and CDR2 SAAADI. This CDR3 is CASSGGGTPYEQYF. CDR3 nucleotides: TGCGCCAGCAGTGGTGGAGGGACCCCCTACGAGCAGTACTTC.

The V and J genes are TRBV4-2 and TRBJ1-3; D is ambiguous. V lost 1 base and J lost 0, with 10 bases in between. Germline V gene data show CDR1 as LGHNA and CDR2 as YNFKEQ. This CDR3 contains 16 residues. The CDR3 region is CASSQGLSSSGNTIYF. CDR3 DNA sequence: TGTGCCAGCAGCCAAGGTTTGTCTAGCTCTGGAAACACCATATATTTT.

This chain joins TRBV5-1 and TRBJ1-4; D remains ambiguous. CDR1 and CDR2 from the germline V gene are SGHRS and YFSETQ. Trimming removed 3 bases from V and 3 bases from J, with 12 bases in between. The CDR3 consists of 15 residues. The CDR3 region is CASSSLLFPNEKLFF. The CDR3 nucleotides read TGCGCCAGCAGCTCGTTGTTATTCCCTAATGAAAAACTGTTTTTT.

The chain joins TRBV19 to TRBJ1-6; no reliable D call. The V end lost 9 bases, the J end lost 7 bases, and 10 bases lay between the germline ends. CDR3 size: 12 residues. Germline CDR1 LNHDA, CDR2 SQIVND (reference sequence). CDR3 sequence: CASRNTNSPLHF. The CDR3 DNA sequence: TGTGCCAGCCGCAACACGAATTCACCCCTCCACTTT.

V and J are TRBV5-1 and TRBJ1-1; no clear D. Germline CDR1 reads SGHRS; CDR2 reads YFSETQ. The CDR3 has 15 residues. With 4 bases removed from V and 1 base from J, the gap between germline ends came to 14 bases. CDR3 nucleotides: TGCGCCAGCAGCCCCGACATCCTCGCGAACACTGAAGCTTTCTTT. Its protein product is CASSPDILANTEAFF.